Sequencing of this T cell receptor (beta chain) was carried out in a study of cytomegalovirus exposure and HLA in healthy donors. Concerning this clone itself: The antigen is unknown.

The germline V and J ends were trimmed by 7 bases and 5 bases, with 15 bases remaining between them. CDR3 length: 13 amino acids. Germline V lookup: CDR1 SQVTM, CDR2 ANQGSEA. In the PCR, 60 Vbeta and 13 Jbeta primers were used. Sequencing was performed with immunoSEQ multiplex PCR; in TCRdb, only in-frame clones are kept and a portion is missing. The data contain some 90,000 clones, just under 80% of them singletons. Whole-study results and caveats: The study recorded around 160 TCR beta chains that were cytomegalovirus-associated.

V gene TRBV29-1 combines with J gene TRBJ1-5, with D tentatively TRBD1 (5 bases). The clonotype originates from a woman between 35 and 50 years old in good health and CMV-seronegative. The sequencing sample was made of PBMCs. CDR3: CSAGVGGDQPQHF. The CDR3 DNA follows: TGCAGCGCCGGGGTGGGGGGGGATCAGCCCCAGCATTTT.